Listed here is a single T cell receptor beta chain. Its matching antigen is unknown. Libraries of TCR beta came from iRepertoire HTBI primers plus Arm-PCR of CDR3 regions. Each CDR3 protein gets one entry after TCRdb re-called the multiplex PCR reads with MiXCR. The table lists 500,000 or so distinct CDR3 sequences, 14% of them singletons. The source of the sample is a study of regulatory T cells in long-lasting Graves disease. As to time point: newly diagnosed GD, antithyroid drugs for less than 3 months. RNA from PBMCs was the source of the TCR library. General study results and limits: Compared with new cases, persistent Graves' patients showed reduced TCR diversity.

With V trimmed by 2 bases and J by 5 bases, 7 bases remained unmatched. The length of the CDR3 is 15 residues. Germline V gene sequence: CDR1 SGHRS, CDR2 YFSETQ. This same sample was also part of a study on T cells in Graves' hyperthyroidism and ophthalmopathy.

This sample comprised peripheral blood mononuclear cells (PBMCs), obtained at new diagnosis, from a patient treated with antithyroid drugs. The sequence was collected from a woman aged 45 to 65 with Graves disease. V usage is TRBV5-1 and J usage is TRBJ1-3, with 7 bases that match TRBD1. Written as DNA, the CDR3 is TGCGCCAGCAGCTTATCACAGGGGTTGCGAAACACCATATATTTT. This codes for CASSLSQGLRNTIYF.